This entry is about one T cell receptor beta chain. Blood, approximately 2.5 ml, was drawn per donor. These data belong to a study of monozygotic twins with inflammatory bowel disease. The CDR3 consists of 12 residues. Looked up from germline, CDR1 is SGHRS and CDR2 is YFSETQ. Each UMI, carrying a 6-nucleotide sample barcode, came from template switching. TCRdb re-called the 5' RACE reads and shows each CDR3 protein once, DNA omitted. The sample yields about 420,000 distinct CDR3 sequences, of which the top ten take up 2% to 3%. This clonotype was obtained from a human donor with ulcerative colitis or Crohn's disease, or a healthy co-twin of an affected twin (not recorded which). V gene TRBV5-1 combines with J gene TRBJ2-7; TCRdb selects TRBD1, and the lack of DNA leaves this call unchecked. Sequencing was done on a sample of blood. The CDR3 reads CASSQEGVEQYF.